The source of this T cell receptor beta chain is a study of CD8 T cells in cerebrospinal fluid in Alzheimer's disease. Study overall: CSF T cell clonal expansion was assessed by plate-based nested PCR and droplet-based sequencing. Study-level findings and limits: The largest CSF clone was proportionally bigger in mild cognitive impairment or Alzheimer's disease than controls. EBV-specific clones were neither the most expanded nor enriched in Alzheimer's patients.

This clonotype is labeled medium-sized (0.01 to 0.1%) based on frequency. The antigen remains undetermined. TCRdb reprocessed the 10x single-cell sequencing reads, with one entry per CDR3 protein and no DNA. The listing records over a thousand distinct CDR3 sequences. Neurodegeneration in patients was confirmed with biomarkers including neurofilament, amyloid-beta and tau. The CDR3 covers 12 residues. Per the germline V gene, CDR1 is SGHDT and CDR2 is YYEEEE. Sequencing was performed on cerebrospinal fluid. This chain connects TRBV5-6 to TRBJ1-2. This sequence originates from a human donor with Alzheimer's disease. The CDR3: CASSLGGYGYTF.